This T cell receptor beta chain is from a study of shared T cell receptors in the human thymus. Some clones are missing from TCRdb's copy, which holds only in-frame ones; the method was immunoSEQ multiplex PCR. The table has about 660,000 clones, approximately 89% seen once. Germline V gene data show CDR1 as MNHEY and CDR2 as SVGAGI. This CDR3 region has 14 residues. V shed 6 bases, J shed 4 bases, and the junction held 5 bases outside the gene matches. This same sample was also part of a study on human thymus T cells. That investigation notes: Healthy Finnish infants undergoing corrective surgery for congenital heart defects provided the donor material. From resections taken during corrective heart surgery, the thymus tissue was obtained. Both thymic and peripheral blood repertoires showed apparently biased V and J usage. Thymic TCR repertoires of unrelated people reportedly overlapped highly.

This chain uses TRBV6-5 with TRBJ1-5; 8 bases map to TRBD1. The sample consisted of thymocytes. The TCR comes from a boy less than two years old with a congenital heart defect. The DNA of the CDR3 is TGTGCCAGCAGATACAGGGGGAAAAATCAGCCCCAGCATTTT. Translation gives CASRYRGKNQPQHF.